The 22 T cell receptor beta chains below were found in one sample sequenced in a study of blood T cell repertoires in COVID-19. Sequenced by immunoSEQ multiplex PCR; TCRdb stores in-frame clones only, minus some. The sample shows under 90,000 clones, roughly 87% of them seen only once. Source material: peripheral blood. The source is a man aged 55 to 70 with acute or convalescent COVID-19.

This clone came up once. This chain joins TRBV7-2 and TRBJ1-2, with TRBD1 matching over 11 bases. The CDR3 length is 14 residues. Germline assignment: CDR1 SGHTA and CDR2 FQGNSA. Trimming cost V 5 bases and J 5 bases; bases outside gene matches: 4. CDR3 nucleotide sequence: TGTGCCAGCAGCCCTGGACAGGGGGCTTATGGCTACACCTTC. Its translation is CASSPGQGAYGYTF.

The J gene is TRBJ1-4, the V gene TRBV7-5; TRBD1, the table's D call, lacks a check against the DNA. TRBV7-5 corresponds to a pseudogene. The CDR3 length is 18 residues. CDR3 region: CARSPTTGHRQANEKLFF. The CDR3, as DNA: TGTGCCAGAAGCCCCACCACTGGACATCGACAGGCTAATGAAAAACTGTTTTTT.

This CDR3 is CSVESVNGYTF. The CDR3 DNA follows: TGCAGCGTTGAAAGCGTGAATGGCTACACCTTC. The chain carries TRBV29-1 and TRBJ1-2, with no clear D. The CDR3 runs to 11 residues. The ends were cut back, 2 bases at V and 6 bases at J, with 7 bases in the middle. Germline assignment: CDR1 SQVTM and CDR2 ANQGSEA.

This clone was counted between two and nine times. The chain carries TRBV5-4 and TRBJ2-2; the D gene is possibly TRBD2 (5 bases). Trimming took 6 bases from V and 2 from J, leaving 11 bases between them. CDR3 size: 14 residues. CDR1 and CDR2 (germline): SGHNT, YYREEE (reference sequence). In nucleotides, the CDR3 is TGTGCCAGCACCTTAGGACTTAACACCGGGGAGCTGTTTTTT. Translated: CASTLGLNTGELFF.

This clone has more than one count but fewer than ten. The V and J genes are TRBV5-4 and TRBJ1-6; no clear D gene. Germline lookup yields CDR1 SGHNT and CDR2 YYREEE (reference sequence). Trimming pared 0 bases from V and 10 bases from J, leaving 8 bases between. The CDR3 is 13 residues long. The CDR3 DNA reads TGTGCCAGCAGCTTGGGACTAAGGTCACCCCTCCACTTT. The encoded protein is CASSLGLRSPLHF.

The chain links TRBV10-3 to TRBJ1-1; D remains ambiguous. Between the trimmed V and J ends, which lost 6 bases and 3 bases, there was a span of 8 bases. The CDR3 runs to 12 residues. Looked up from germline, CDR1 is ENHRY and CDR2 is SYGVKD. Written as DNA, the CDR3 is TGTGCCATCAGCGGCCAGGACACTGAAGCTTTCTTT. Its translation: CAISGQDTEAFF.

The rearrangement uses TRBV29-1 and TRBJ2-5; D uncertain. CDR1 and CDR2 from the germline V gene are SQVTM and ANQGSEA. The CDR3 spans 14 residues. Trimming pared 1 base from V and 2 bases from J, leaving 11 bases between. Here the CDR3 reads CSVEGWAEQETQYF. In DNA form, the CDR3 reads TGCAGCGTTGAAGGTTGGGCAGAGCAAGAGACCCAGTACTTC.

CDR3 sequence (DNA): TGCGCCAGCAGCCAAGTGCGGGAAAACTACAATGAGCAGTTCTTC. Its protein is CASSQVRENYNEQFF. The chain links TRBV4-3 to TRBJ2-1, with D perhaps TRBD2 (6 bases). The CDR3 runs 15 residues. The germline V gene encodes CDR1 LGHNA and CDR2 YSLEER. Trimming shortened V by 1 base and J by 3 bases, and 10 bases separated the two germline ends.

The chain employs TRBV7-8 and TRBJ1-5; 9 positions agree with TRBD1. This CDR3 region has 13 residues. Germline V lookup: CDR1 SGHVS, CDR2 FQNEAQ. V gave up 9 bases and J gave up 5 bases; unmatched junction bases: 5. This CDR3 reads CASGTGPYQPQHF. The DNA for the CDR3 is TGTGCCAGTGGGACAGGGCCTTATCAGCCCCAGCATTTT.

V and J are TRBV7-2 and TRBJ2-6; D gene uncertain. V dropped 1 base and J dropped 5 bases, with 9 bases sitting between them. CDR3 length: 15 amino acids. Germline CDR1 and CDR2: SGHTA and FQGNSA. Here the CDR3 reads CASSLVPSRANVLTF. The CDR3 DNA is TGTGCCAGCAGCTTAGTGCCAAGCCGGGCCAACGTCCTGACTTTC.

This clone was observed once. The chain joins TRBV6-1 to TRBJ1-6; D might be TRBD1 (6 bases). This CDR3 has 14 amino acids. Between the trimmed V and J ends, which lost 1 base and 10 bases, there was a span of 11 bases. From germline, CDR1 is MNHNS and CDR2 SASEGT. This CDR3 is CASSEVTGESPLHF. CDR3 in DNA: TGTGCCAGCAGTGAAGTGACAGGAGAGTCACCCCTCCACTTT.

This clone has just one count. This sequence joins TRBV7-8 and TRBJ2-3, with TRBD2 identical over 8 bases. Germline V gene sequence: CDR1 SGHVS, CDR2 FQNEAQ. The CDR3 length is 15 residues. Losses at the gene ends were 3 bases for V and 3 bases for J; bases not matched to a gene: 5. The CDR3 DNA reads as TGTGCCAGCAGCTTCGAGGGACTAGATACAGATACGCAGTATTTT. Its protein is CASSFEGLDTDTQYF.

The chain combines TRBV23-1 with TRBJ2-2, with TRBD1 matching 8 bases. TRBV23-1 is annotated as an ORF whose role is uncertain. The CDR3 has 17 residues. V shed 0 bases, J shed 4 bases, and the junction held 7 bases outside the gene matches. The CDR3 region is CASSQSINRGSTGELFF. The DNA for the CDR3 is TGCGCCAGCAGTCAATCTATAAACAGGGGGAGCACCGGGGAGCTGTTTTTT.

In DNA, the CDR3 is TGTGCCAGTAGTCTTCTCAGACAGGGGGCGCAGGGCAATCAGCCCCAGCATTTT. Amino acids: CASSLLRQGAQGNQPQHF. V and J are TRBV19 and TRBJ1-5; 10 bases fit TRBD1. The CDR3 has 18 amino acids. CDR1 and CDR2 from the germline V gene are LNHDA and SQIVND (reference sequence). Trimming cost V 5 bases and J 2 bases; bases outside gene matches: 12.

This rearrangement joins TRBV11-1 to TRBJ1-6, with TRBD1 matching over 7 bases. Losses at the gene ends were 4 bases for V and 10 bases for J; bases not matched to a gene: 7. This CDR3 has 14 residues. Germline V gene sequence: CDR1 SGHAT, CDR2 FQDESV (reference sequence). CDR3 DNA sequence: TGTGCCAGCAGCTCCGGAACAGGGGTCTCACCCCTCCACTTT. It encodes CASSSGTGVSPLHF.

The rearrangement joins TRBV4-1 to TRBJ1-1; tentatively, D is TRBD1 (5 bases). Germline V CDR1 and CDR2: MGHRA, YSYEKL. The CDR3 is 13 residues long. Trimming shortened V by 1 base and J by 5 bases, and 8 bases separated the two germline ends. CDR3 sequence: CASSQVGGTEAFF. In DNA, the CDR3 is TGCGCCAGCAGCCAAGTTGGGGGGACTGAAGCTTTCTTT.

The rearrangement uses TRBV10-3 and TRBJ1-6, with D possibly matching TRBD1 (6 bases). This CDR3 is 16 amino acids long. Trimming shortened V by 6 bases and J by 0 bases, and 12 bases separated the two germline ends. Per the germline V gene, CDR1 is ENHRY and CDR2 is SYGVKD. The CDR3 is CAIRDAQGSYNSPLHF. The DNA for the CDR3 is TGTGCCATCAGGGACGCACAGGGCTCCTATAATTCACCCCTCCACTTT.

The chain combines TRBV4-1 with TRBJ2-7; D might be TRBD2 (6 bases). This CDR3 comprises 18 residues. CDR1 is MGHRA, CDR2 YSYEKL, per germline. V was trimmed by 4 bases and J by 1 base, leaving 23 bases between them. CDR3 sequence reads: CASSPSPFAGKSSYEQYF. The CDR3 nucleotides read TGCGCCAGCAGCCCCAGCCCCTTTGCGGGGAAATCGTCCTACGAGCAGTACTTC.

The rearrangement links TRBV27 to TRBJ2-7; the match to TRBD2 covers 12 bases. J was trimmed by 2 bases and V by 6 bases; bases with no gene match: 5. Germline lookup yields CDR1 MNHEY and CDR2 SMNVEV (reference sequence). The CDR3 totals 15 residues. The DNA of the CDR3 is TGTGCCAGCAGCCTGACTAGCGGGGGTACCTACGAGCAGTACTTC. Its protein product is CASSLTSGGTYEQYF.

CDR3 nucleotides: TGTGCCAGCAGCCTAAGACAGGGGGCAAGGAGGTCACCCCTCCACTTT. It translates to CASSLRQGARRSPLHF. This chain links TRBV3-1 (or the pseudogene TRBV3-2) with TRBJ1-6; 10 bases line up with TRBD1. Trimming at V came to 4 bases and at J to 10 bases, leaving 10 bases not matched to a gene. Looked up from germline, CDR1 is LGHDT and CDR2 is YNNKEL (reference sequence). The CDR3 spans 16 residues.

The V call is TRBV5-1, the J call TRBJ1-3; D might be TRBD1 (5 bases). This CDR3 comprises 13 residues. Trimming removed 7 bases from V and 0 bases from J, with 8 bases in between. CDR1 is SGHRS and CDR2 is YFSETQ in the germline V gene. The CDR3 coding sequence is TGCGCCAGCTCCGGGGGCTCTGGAAACACCATATATTTT. Translation gives CASSGGSGNTIYF.

The chain couples TRBV9 to TRBJ1-1; 8 bases agree with TRBD1. The junction had 8 bases not matched to a gene; V was cut back by 3 bases and J by 4 bases. The germline V gene has CDR1 SGDLS and CDR2 YYNGEE. This CDR3 has 15 amino acids. CDR3 sequence: CASSGGQGLITEAFF. The CDR3 DNA sequence: TGTGCCAGCAGCGGAGGACAGGGTTTGATCACTGAAGCTTTCTTT.